The next 18 T cell receptor beta chains were all read from a single sample in a study of T cell responses to AZD1222 COVID-19 vaccine. Assay used: immunoSEQ multiplex PCR; TCRdb lists only in-frame clones, some missing. The profile covers about 120,000 clones, with around 90% appearing a single time and around a tenth taken by the ten largest. Specimen: peripheral blood, collected on day 0 of AZD1222 vaccination. The receptors shown here come from an adult in good health.

The chain carries TRBV7-6 and TRBJ2-2; D assignment may be TRBD1 or TRBD2 (5 bases each). The germline V and J ends were trimmed by 4 bases and 2 bases, with 17 bases remaining between them. This CDR3 is 17 amino acids long. The germline gives CDR1 SGHVS, CDR2 FNYEAQ. CDR3 in amino acids: CASSSSGTATNTGELFF. DNA for the CDR3: TGTGCCAGCAGCTCGTCAGGGACGGCGACAAACACCGGGGAGCTGTTTTTT.

This clone has more than one count but fewer than ten. This chain connects TRBV6-2 or TRBV6-3 to TRBJ2-7, with TRBD1 matching 9 bases. CDR1 is MNHEY and CDR2 is SVGEGT in the germline V gene. V gave up 2 bases and J gave up 6 bases; unmatched junction bases: 5. The CDR3 has 14 residues. The CDR3 nucleotides are TGTGCCAGCAGTTACCGAGGGACAGGGCCCGAGCAGTACTTC. Translating gives CASSYRGTGPEQYF.

This clone was observed a single time. In nucleotides, the CDR3 is TGTGCCAGCAGTTTAGACAGCGGGGGGACCCAGTACTTC. This sequence encodes CASSLDSGGTQYF. This rearrangement joins TRBV12-3 or TRBV12-4 to TRBJ2-5; 8 bases fit TRBD2. Trimming cost V 1 base and J 7 bases; bases outside gene matches: 2. This CDR3 region has 13 residues.

J is TRBJ1-2 and V is TRBV5-1, with D unclear. The CDR3 spans 13 residues. Germline V gene data show CDR1 as SGHRS and CDR2 as YFSETQ. Trimming removed 3 bases from V and 7 bases from J, with 13 bases in between. For the CDR3, the DNA is TGCGCCAGCAGCTGGGCCCGGGGTCCTGGCTACACCTTC. Translation: CASSWARGPGYTF. Complete variable domain (other parts from reference TRBV5-1 and TRBJ1-2): KAGVTQTPRYLIKTRGQQVTLSCSPISGHRSVSWYQQTPGQGLQFLFEYFSETQRNKGNFPGRFSGRQFSNSRSEMNVSTLELGDSALYLCASSWARGPGYTFGSGTRLTVV.

This clone showed up just once. The V and J genes are TRBV6-2 or TRBV6-3 and TRBJ1-5, with D hard to call. Trimming took 2 bases from V and 7 from J, leaving 9 bases between them. CDR1 MNHEY and CDR2 SVGEGT come from the germline V gene. The CDR3 has 13 residues. Written as DNA, the CDR3 is TGTGCCAGCAGTTACCAAGAAGGACAGCCCCAGCATTTT. The encoded protein is CASSYQEGQPQHF.

The chain uses TRBV28 and TRBJ2-7; D is possibly TRBD1 or TRBD2 (5 bases each). Trimming took off 3 bases at V and 3 bases at J, with 15 bases between the two ends. The CDR3 contains 15 residues. The germline V gene has CDR1 MDHEN and CDR2 SYDVKM. The CDR3 nucleotides read TGTGCCAGCAGTTTCCGAGGGACCAATCACTACGAGCAGTACTTC. It codes for CASSFRGTNHYEQYF.

V and J are TRBV10-2 and TRBJ1-6; TRBD1 is a possible D gene (6 bases). The V end was cut by 3 bases, the J end by 0 bases, with 15 bases between. CDR1 and CDR2 from the germline V gene are WSHSY and SAAADI. This CDR3 region has 18 residues. The CDR3 is CASSDSTGTSSYNSPLHF. In DNA form, the CDR3 reads TGCGCCAGCAGTGATAGTACAGGGACTAGCTCCTATAATTCACCCCTCCACTTT.

The chain uses TRBV7-2 and TRBJ2-5; no clear D gene. The CDR3 loop spans 15 amino acids. Germline lookup yields CDR1 SGHTA and CDR2 FQGNSA. Trimming stripped 2 bases from V and 2 bases from J, with 12 bases between. The CDR3 here is CASSLSIRRQETQYF. In nucleotides, the CDR3 is TGTGCCAGCAGCTTATCCATCCGGAGACAAGAGACCCAGTACTTC.

This chain connects TRBV7-2 to TRBJ2-7, with 10 bases matching TRBD2. Germline V CDR1 and CDR2: SGHTA, FQGNSA. The length of the CDR3 is 14 residues. V lost 5 bases, J lost 7 bases, and 8 bases stayed unmatched. The CDR3 DNA follows: TGTGCCAGCAGCCCACTAGCGGGGCCCGGGGAGCAGTACTTC. It encodes CASSPLAGPGEQYF.

The chain joins TRBV5-5 to TRBJ1-4; D is unresolved. Trimming took off 9 bases at V and 3 bases at J, with 15 bases between the two ends. The CDR3 spans 14 residues. Germline CDR1 SGHKS, CDR2 YYEKEE (reference sequence). CDR3 region: CATSEVASNEKLFF. CDR3 bases: TGTGCCACATCCGAGGTTGCTTCTAATGAAAAACTGTTTTTT.

CDR3 DNA sequence: TGTGCCACCCATGCGGACAGGGGTTCACAGCCCCAGCATTTT. Translated: CATHADRGSQPQHF. This chain joins TRBV15 and TRBJ1-5; 9 nucleotides align to TRBD1. This CDR3 has 14 residues. Germline values: CDR1 LNHNV, CDR2 YYDKDF (reference sequence). The trim removed 8 bases at V and 7 bases at J, leaving 9 bases unmatched.

This chain joins TRBV19 and TRBJ2-1, with 11 bases aligning to TRBD2. CDR3 length: 16 amino acids. Germline V lookup: CDR1 LNHDA, CDR2 SQIVND (reference sequence). V was clipped by 1 base and J by 5 bases; unmatched bases: 4. CDR3 protein: CASSIGGTSGNNEQFF. The CDR3 region has the DNA TGTGCCAGTAGTATAGGCGGGACTAGCGGAAACAATGAGCAGTTCTTC.

The chain uses TRBV27 and TRBJ1-5; D remains ambiguous. From germline, CDR1 is MNHEY and CDR2 SMNVEV (reference sequence). The CDR3 runs 17 residues. The V end lost 7 bases, the J end lost 0 bases, and 19 bases lay between the germline ends. CDR3: CASIFSRAAFSNQPQHF. CDR3 coding DNA: TGTGCCAGCATCTTTAGTAGGGCGGCATTTAGCAATCAGCCCCAGCATTTT.

The chain has TRBV24-1 and TRBJ2-3; D not resolved. The CDR3 runs to 13 residues. V was cut by 5 bases and J by 4 bases, with 9 bases left in between. Germline V gene sequence: CDR1 KGHDR, CDR2 SFDVKD. This chain's CDR3 is CATSVGVADTQYF. The CDR3 region has the DNA TGTGCCACCAGTGTTGGGGTTGCAGATACGCAGTATTTT.

The V gene is TRBV6-2 or TRBV6-3, the J gene TRBJ2-7; 12 bases are a match to TRBD1. Looked up from germline, CDR1 is MNHEY and CDR2 is SVGEGT. The CDR3 contains 16 residues. Germline trimming cut 5 bases from V and 0 bases from J; bases unmatched to any gene: 5. The CDR3 protein is CASSRPGQGASYEQYF. Written as DNA, the CDR3 is TGTGCCAGCAGTAGACCGGGACAGGGGGCCTCCTACGAGCAGTACTTC.

The chain employs TRBV20-1 and TRBJ2-7; 8 bases match TRBD2. Germline V gene sequence: CDR1 DFQATT, CDR2 SNEGSKA (reference sequence). CDR3 length equals 18 residues. Unmatched junction bases numbered 20, after V lost 3 bases and J lost 4 bases. The CDR3 DNA reads as TGCAGTGCTAGTCGCGGGGGACCCGGGATTAGCGGGGTATACGAGCAGTACTTC. Protein: CSASRGGPGISGVYEQYF.

The genes are TRBV7-2 and TRBJ2-5; 12 bases align to TRBD2. V was pared by 0 bases and J by 6 bases, with 8 bases of the junction left unmatched. Germline V lookup: CDR1 SGHTA, CDR2 FQGNSA. The CDR3 loop spans 17 amino acids. CDR3 region: CASSLAPSGGAGKTQYF. For the CDR3, the DNA is TGTGCCAGCAGCTTAGCACCTAGCGGGGGGGCCGGAAAGACCCAGTACTTC. Complete variable domain (other parts from reference TRBV7-2 and TRBJ2-5): GAGVSQSPSNKVTEKGKDVELRCDPISGHTALYWYRQSLGQGLEFLIYFQGNSAPDKSGLPSDRFSAERTGGSVSTLTIQRTQQEDSAVYLCASSLAPSGGAGKTQYFGPGTRLLVL.

This clone turned up a few times. The chain carries TRBV5-6 and TRBJ1-1; maybe TRBD1 (5 bases). The CDR3 totals 16 residues. Trimming pared 4 bases from V and 0 bases from J, leaving 16 bases between. CDR1 is SGHDT and CDR2 is YYEEEE in the germline V gene. The CDR3 reads CASSQSVGGMNTEAFF. The CDR3 nucleotides read TGTGCCAGCAGCCAGAGCGTTGGGGGGATGAACACTGAAGCTTTCTTT.